The present T cell receptor (beta chain) was sequenced within a study of technical replicates of blood from several donors. Germline CDR1 reads SQVTM; CDR2 reads ANQGSEA. The V gene lost 4 bases and the J gene lost 0 bases, with 13 bases spanning the gap. The CDR3 covers 15 residues. TCRdb's table, derived via immunoSEQ multiplex PCR, lists solely in-frame clones and lacks some. Of about 14,000 clones in the sample, approximately 80% were seen once. This rearrangement joins TRBV29-1 to TRBJ2-1; the D is unclear. The sequenced material came from PBMCs. The clonotype comes from a human donor in good health. The CDR3 protein is CSVVSLIGSYNEQFF. The CDR3 region has the DNA TGCAGCGTTGTTAGCTTAATTGGCTCCTACAATGAGCAGTTCTTC.